Reported below is one T cell receptor (beta chain). An end of the junction does not agree with germline; a read error may underlie this. This sample was taken from a study of shared clonotypes between healthy human individuals. Here immunoSEQ multiplex PCR was the method, and the copy in TCRdb shows in-frame clones only, minus some. The table has some 2.1 million clones, roughly 94% seen once. The germline gives CDR1 SSHAT, CDR2 FNYEAQ (reference sequence). The CDR3 contains 15 residues. The sequence was collected from a man aged 18 to 29 in good health. J is TRBJ2-5 and V is TRBV7-7, with 12 bases lining up with TRBD2. Sequencing was done on a sample of naive CD4+ T cells sorted from blood. Subset given: CD45RA+ positively selected. In DNA, the CDR3 is TGTGCTAGCAGCCCGACTAGCGGGAGAGGGGGGACCCAGTACTTC. Amino acid sequence: CASSPTSGRGGTQYF. The variable domain in full, completed from reference TRBV7-7 and TRBJ2-5, reads GAGVSQSPRYKVTKRGQDVTLRCDPISSHATLYWYQQALGQGPEFLTYFNYEAQPDKSGLPSDRFSAERPEGSISTLTIQRTEQRDSAMYRCASSPTSGRGGTQYFGPGTRLLVL.